The clone carrying this T cell receptor (beta chain) has only one observation. What it binds is not known. TCRbeta libraries were built with three rounds of nested PCR, modified from ARM-PCR. Using its own MiXCR run on the multiplex PCR reads, TCRdb lists one record per CDR3 protein. The data contain 44,000 or so distinct CDR3 sequences, less than 70% of them singletons. The CDR3 is made up of 13 amino acids. CDR1 is MDHEN, CDR2 SYDVKM, per germline. Trimming shortened V by 6 bases and J by 7 bases, and 14 bases separated the two germline ends. The record originates from a study of tumor and adjacent non-tumor tissue in lung cancer. Study-level background: Histology: 12 adenocarcinoma, a couple of squamous cell carcinoma, 1 small cell lung cancer. Stage I to III disease affected about nine men and 5 women aged about 31 to 76. Study-wide findings and caveats: Tumor tissue had significantly higher TCR diversity than normal lung.

No cell sorting was done before RNA was extracted from the tissue. More than 3 cm separated this lung sample from the edge of the tumor. Between August and November 2014, newly diagnosed, chemotherapy-naive lung cancer patients underwent thoracic surgery in China. Sequencing was done on a sample of distant non-tumor lung tissue. The genes are TRBV28 and TRBJ2-3; tentatively, D is TRBD2 (5 bases). This clonotype was sampled from a woman between 35 and 50 years old with non-small cell lung cancer. The CDR3 protein is CASSLGRVYTQYF. The CDR3 DNA follows: TGTGCCAGCAGCCTGGGGAGAGTATATACGCAGTATTTT.